The clone carrying this T cell receptor beta chain was counted once. Its antigen remains unknown. The data are from a study of T cell repertoires in cytomegalovirus infection. At the level of the study: CMV infection and matching HLA type were both indicated by public TCR beta signatures. Findings of the study overall: HLA-C-restricted CMV-specific TCR beta clonotypes were dominant in the ex vivo response.

MiXCR was run by TCRdb on the reads, yielding one entry per CDR3 protein. The sample consists of approximately 280,000 distinct CDR3 sequences, 22% of them appearing once. The CDR3 runs 16 residues. Trimming stripped 2 bases from V and 1 base from J, with 15 bases between. Germline assignment: CDR1 DFQATT and CDR2 SNEGSKA (reference sequence). The sequences come from cultured PBMCs, collected from culture after CMV antigen stimulation. V and J are TRBV20-1 and TRBJ1-5, with D unresolved. This TCR was sampled from a human donor in good health (CMV status not recorded). Some clones in this sample may be carry-over from other donors' samples. CDR3 in DNA: TGCAGTGCTAGAAGGGCCGGAAGGGTGAGCAATCAGCCCCAGCATTTT. Translating it yields CSARRAGRVSNQPQHF.